The 11 T cell receptor beta chains listed next were all sequenced from one sample in a study of OX40 agonist ivuxolimab in advanced cancers. Only in-frame clones appear in the TCRdb table, and some are missing; sequencing was by immunoSEQ multiplex PCR. Of around 92,000 clones listed, approximately 93% were seen once; the top ten hold 0.26%. Source: CD4+ or CD8+ T cells sorted from blood, taken in a trial of the OX40 agonist ivuxolimab. All receptors come from an adult with an advanced solid tumor such as melanoma, head and neck, liver or kidney cancer.

The rearrangement links TRBV6-6 to TRBJ2-1; tentatively, D is TRBD1 or TRBD2 (5 bases each). The ends were cut back, 5 bases at V and 3 bases at J, with 17 bases in the middle. This CDR3 contains 16 residues. Germline V gene lookup returns CDR1 MNHNY and CDR2 SVGAGI (reference sequence). This chain's CDR3 is CASSRPVGEGYNEQFF. DNA of the CDR3: TGTGCCAGCAGTCGGCCGGTGGGGGAAGGCTACAATGAGCAGTTCTTC.

This chain links TRBV7-8 with TRBJ1-2, with a weak D call TRBD1 (5 bases). The CDR3 contains 14 residues. V was cut by 0 bases and J by 5 bases, with 10 bases left in between. Per germline, CDR1 SGHVS and CDR2 FQNEAQ. In DNA form, the CDR3 reads TGTGCCAGCAGCTTAGCAGGGGTGGAATATGGCTACACCTTC. Translating gives CASSLAGVEYGYTF.

The rearrangement links TRBV21-1 to TRBJ1-5. TRBV21-1 represents a pseudogene. This CDR3 is 17 amino acids long. CDR3 in DNA: TGTGCCAGCAGCAAAGCCCTCGGCAGAAGTAGCAATCAGCCCCAGCATTTT. This codes for CASSKALGRSSNQPQHF.

The chain carries TRBV4-2 and TRBJ2-1; TRBD2 aligns across 9 bases. This CDR3 comprises 16 residues. Trimming at V came to 1 base and at J to 8 bases, leaving 9 bases not matched to a gene. Germline CDR1 is LGHNA and CDR2 is YNFKEQ. CDR3 residues: CASSQVSRGGAHEQFF. CDR3 bases: TGTGCCAGCAGCCAAGTTTCGCGCGGGGGGGCCCATGAGCAGTTCTTC.

J is TRBJ1-1 and V is TRBV28, with D perhaps matching TRBD1 (6 bases). CDR1 MDHEN and CDR2 SYDVKM come from the germline V gene. This CDR3 region has 15 residues. Trimming removed 7 bases from V and 1 base from J, with 16 bases in between. CDR3 DNA: TGTGCCAGCACTGAGATAGGGGGGAGGAACACTGAAGCTTTCTTT. Translated, it gives CASTEIGGRNTEAFF.

The CDR3 region is CASGPGRIYSNQPQHF. The DNA for the CDR3 is TGCGCCAGCGGGCCAGGACGGATTTATAGCAATCAGCCCCAGCATTTT. The gene calls are TRBV4-1 and TRBJ1-5; D is undetermined. Per the germline V gene, CDR1 is MGHRA and CDR2 is YSYEKL. The CDR3 has 16 amino acids. Trimming removed 8 bases from V and 0 bases from J, with 17 bases in between.

The chain joins TRBV10-1 to TRBJ2-5, with 7 bases aligning to TRBD2. Germline CDR1 and CDR2: WNHNN and SYGVQD (reference sequence). This CDR3 is built from 17 residues. J was trimmed by 4 bases and V by 7 bases; bases with no gene match: 18. In DNA form, the CDR3 reads TGCGCCAGCATTCCCGAACCACCGGGCGGGAGTTTAGAGACCCAGTACTTC. Its translation: CASIPEPPGGSLETQYF.

V and J are TRBV4-3 and TRBJ2-7, with D possibly matching TRBD2 (6 bases). The V gene lost 4 bases and the J gene lost 0 bases, with 13 bases spanning the gap. The CDR3 is 15 residues long. The V gene's germline CDR1 is LGHNA and CDR2 YSLEER. The CDR3: CASSLGGGYSYEQYF. DNA of the CDR3: TGCGCCAGCAGCCTGGGTGGGGGGTACTCCTACGAGCAGTACTTC.

V usage is TRBV5-1 and J usage is TRBJ2-1, with D perhaps matching TRBD2 (5 bases). The germline V and J ends were trimmed by 4 bases and 3 bases, with 14 bases remaining between them. The CDR3 length is 15 residues. Germline CDR1 reads SGHRS; CDR2 reads YFSETQ. The CDR3 sequence: CASSPEGSFYNEQFF. CDR3 in DNA: TGCGCCAGCAGCCCCGAGGGATCATTCTACAATGAGCAGTTCTTC. The full variable domain, its missing parts supplied by reference TRBV5-1 and TRBJ2-1, is KAGVTQTPRYLIKTRGQQVTLSCSPISGHRSVSWYQQTPGQGLQFLFEYFSETQRNKGNFPGRFSGRQFSNSRSEMNVSTLELGDSALYLCASSPEGSFYNEQFFGPGTRLTVL.

In nucleotides, the CDR3 is TGTGCCAGCAGCGTAGGAGGGGCAGCTACGCAGTATTTT. Translated, it gives CASSVGGAATQYF. This chain connects TRBV9 to TRBJ2-3; D may correspond to TRBD1 or TRBD2 (5 bases each). The CDR3 runs to 13 residues. V was clipped by 0 bases and J by 8 bases, with 10 bases between them. The V gene's germline CDR1 is SGDLS and CDR2 YYNGEE.

CDR3 sequence: CASSRDYNSPLHF. CDR3 nucleotides: TGTGCCAGCAGTAGGGATTATAATTCACCCCTCCACTTT. The rearrangement joins TRBV25-1 to TRBJ1-6; D uncertain. The CDR3 runs 13 residues. From germline, CDR1 is MGHDK and CDR2 SYGVNS. Trimming left V 5 bases short and J 4 bases short, with 6 bases between.